The next 9 T cell receptor beta chains were all read from a single sample in a study of T-cell memory formation after mild COVID-19. TCRdb analysed the 5' RACE reads with MiXCR anew, one entry per CDR3 protein. The table lists roughly 400,000 distinct CDR3 sequences, approximately 25% of them singletons. The material sequenced was PBMCs or a T cell subset sorted from them (not recorded which). Source of these receptors: an adult woman who had mild COVID-19 (a few samples of this study predate the infection). Cell type and time point are not known.

The chain uses TRBV7-8 and TRBJ2-2; 10 nucleotides match TRBD2. After removal of 5 bases from V and 2 bases from J, the junction contained 11 bases not matched to a gene. Germline CDR1 and CDR2: SGHVS and FQNEAQ. The CDR3 covers 18 residues. In DNA form, the CDR3 reads TGTGCCAGCAGCCGGACCATAGCGGGGGGCATAAACACCGGGGAGCTGTTTTTT. Translating gives CASSRTIAGGINTGELFF.

The chain couples TRBV30 to TRBJ1-1; TRBD1 might be the D (6 bases). The CDR3 runs 14 residues. V lost 0 bases to trimming and J lost 8 bases, with 16 bases between them. Germline V gene sequence: CDR1 GTSNPN, CDR2 SVGIG (reference sequence). The CDR3 region is CAWSVLRGTGEAFF. The CDR3 DNA reads TGTGCCTGGAGTGTACTGCGGGGAACAGGGGAAGCTTTCTTT.

This clonotype has just a few counts. The chain couples TRBV30 to TRBJ2-2; 8 bases align to TRBD2. CDR3 length: 15 residues. Germline CDR1 is GTSNPN and CDR2 is SVGIG (reference sequence). J was trimmed by 2 bases and V by 3 bases; bases with no gene match: 5. Here the CDR3 reads CAWRRSGSNTGELFF. As DNA, the CDR3 is TGTGCCTGGAGAAGGAGCGGGAGTAACACCGGGGAGCTGTTTTTT.

This clonotype came up a few times. This chain uses TRBV5-1 with TRBJ2-1, with a possible D match to TRBD1 (5 bases). V lost 4 bases and J 9 bases, leaving 14 bases between the germline ends. Germline assignment: CDR1 SGHRS and CDR2 YFSETQ. This CDR3 spans 13 amino acids. DNA of the CDR3: TGCGCCAGCAGCATGGCCAGGGTTACTGAGCAGTTCTTC. This codes for CASSMARVTEQFF.

This clonotype was seen a few times. This CDR3 reads CASSPKPGTSGRAVYNEQFF. The CDR3, as DNA: TGTGCCAGCAGTCCCAAACCCGGGACTAGCGGGAGGGCCGTCTACAATGAGCAGTTCTTC. The J gene is TRBJ2-1, the V gene TRBV27, with 16 bases matching TRBD2. The CDR3 contains 20 residues. Germline V gene lookup returns CDR1 MNHEY and CDR2 SMNVEV (reference sequence). Trimming removed 5 bases from V and 3 bases from J; junction bases left unmatched: 13.

This clonotype was observed a handful of times. V gene TRBV12-3 or TRBV12-4 combines with J gene TRBJ1-5, with D possibly TRBD1 on 6 matching bases. V lost 1 base to trimming and J lost 10 bases, with 11 bases between them. The CDR3 is 13 amino acids. The CDR3 is CASSLVAGAPQHF. CDR3 sequence (DNA): TGTGCCAGCAGTTTAGTGGCAGGGGCCCCCCAGCATTTT.

About this clonotype itself: One junction end does not reproduce the germline sequence, and a read error may be involved. The chain employs TRBV3-1 and TRBJ1-4; D is unresolved. The CDR3 consists of 13 residues. Looked up from germline, CDR1 is LGHDT and CDR2 is YNNKEL (reference sequence). CDR3 coding DNA: TGTGCCAGCAGCCCTTCGACTGGTGAAAAACCGCTTTTT. Translation: CASSPSTGEKPLF.

A few counts support this clonotype. The V gene is TRBV25-1, the J gene TRBJ2-7; the D gene is possibly TRBD2 (5 bases). The CDR3 is 15 amino acids. Germline assignment: CDR1 MGHDK and CDR2 SYGVNS. Trimming took off 4 bases at V and 4 bases at J, with 17 bases between the two ends. The CDR3 is CASSVPGLAGYEQYF. CDR3 bases: TGTGCCAGCAGTGTACCCGGTTTGGCGGGTTACGAGCAGTACTTC.

There are a few counts of this clonotype. The V and J genes are TRBV18 and TRBJ2-7; D unresolved. Trimming cost V 3 bases and J 7 bases, with 16 bases left between them. Looked up from germline, CDR1 is KGHSH and CDR2 is LQKENI. This CDR3 has 14 amino acids. CDR3 nucleotides: TGTGCCAGCTCACCCCCTCCAGACGGAAGGGAGCAGTACTTC. Translating it yields CASSPPPDGREQYF. The variable domain in full, with the rest retrieved from reference TRBV18 and TRBJ2-7, is NAGVMQNPRHLVRRRGQEARLRCSPMKGHSHVYWYRQLPEEGLKFMVYLQKENIIDESGMPKERFSAEFPKEGPSILRIQQVVRGDSAAYFCASSPPPDGREQYFGPGTRLTVT.